This TCR beta chain was recorded in a study of cytomegalovirus exposure and HLA in healthy donors. Regarding the study as a whole: Cytomegalovirus association was listed for about 150 TCR beta chains.

Both 60 Vbeta primers and 13 Jbeta primers went into the PCR. Sequencing used immunoSEQ multiplex PCR; TCRdb keeps in-frame clones, though not all of them. The sample lists 150,000 to 250,000 clones; 79% were seen once. About this clone: What it binds is unknown.

The sequencing input was PBMCs. The clonotype comes from a girl aged 10 to 17 in good health and CMV-seropositive.

The CDR3 here is CASSLEQGNYGYTF. CDR3 in DNA: TGCGCCAGCAGCTTGGAACAGGGGAACTATGGCTACACCTTC. The chain has TRBV5-1 and TRBJ1-2; 7 positions match TRBD1. The trim removed 0 bases at V and 2 bases at J, leaving 1 base unmatched. Germline lookup yields CDR1 SGHRS and CDR2 YFSETQ. The CDR3 covers 14 residues.